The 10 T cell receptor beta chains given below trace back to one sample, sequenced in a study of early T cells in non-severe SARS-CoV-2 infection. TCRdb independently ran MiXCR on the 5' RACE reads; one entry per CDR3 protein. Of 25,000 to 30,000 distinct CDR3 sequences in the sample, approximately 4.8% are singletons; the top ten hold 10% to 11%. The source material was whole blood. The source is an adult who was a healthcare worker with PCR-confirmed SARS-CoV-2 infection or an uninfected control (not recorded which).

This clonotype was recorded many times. The CDR3 is CASSLEPSGSDEQYF. In DNA form, the CDR3 reads TGCGCCAGCAGCTTGGAACCTAGCGGGAGCGACGAGCAGTACTTC. The rearrangement joins TRBV5-1 to TRBJ2-7, with 10 bases matching TRBD2. Trimming removed 0 bases from V and 5 bases from J; junction bases left unmatched: 5. CDR3 length: 15 amino acids. Germline CDR1 SGHRS, CDR2 YFSETQ.

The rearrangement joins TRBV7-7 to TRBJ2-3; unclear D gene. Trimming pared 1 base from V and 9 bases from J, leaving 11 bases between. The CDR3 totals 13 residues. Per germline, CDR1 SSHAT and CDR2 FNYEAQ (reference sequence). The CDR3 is CASSLGSGGTQYF. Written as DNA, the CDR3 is TGTGCCAGCAGCTTAGGGTCGGGTGGCACGCAGTATTTT.

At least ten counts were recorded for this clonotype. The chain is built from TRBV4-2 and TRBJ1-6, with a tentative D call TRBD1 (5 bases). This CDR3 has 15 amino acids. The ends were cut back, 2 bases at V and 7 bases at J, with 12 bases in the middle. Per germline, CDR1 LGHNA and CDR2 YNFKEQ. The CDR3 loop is CASSQPGLQNSPLHF. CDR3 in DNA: TGTGCCAGCAGCCAACCGGGACTGCAAAATTCACCCCTCCACTTT.

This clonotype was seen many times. CDR3 nucleotides: TGTGCCAGCCTTAGCACTCTGGGATATGGCTACACCTTC. It is translated as CASLSTLGYGYTF. The rearrangement links TRBV6-5 to TRBJ1-2; D not certain. Looked up from germline, CDR1 is MNHEY and CDR2 is SVGAGI. With 8 bases removed from V and 5 bases from J, the gap between germline ends came to 15 bases. The CDR3 has 13 residues.

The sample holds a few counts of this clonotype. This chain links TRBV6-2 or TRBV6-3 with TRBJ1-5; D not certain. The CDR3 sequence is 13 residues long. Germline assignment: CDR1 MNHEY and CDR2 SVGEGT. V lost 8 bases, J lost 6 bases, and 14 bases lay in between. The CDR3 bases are TGTGCCAGCGGCCGAAGTCGGGGTCAGCCCCAGCATTTT. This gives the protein CASGRSRGQPQHF.

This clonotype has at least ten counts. The DNA of the CDR3 is TGTGCCAGCAGTATTACTAGCGGGGGGGCGGAGGAGCAGTTCTTC. This gives the protein CASSITSGGAEEQFF. V and J are TRBV5-4 and TRBJ2-1, with 13 bases matching TRBD2. Trimming at V came to 5 bases and at J to 10 bases, leaving 9 bases not matched to a gene. CDR1 and CDR2 from the germline V gene are SGHNT and YYREEE (reference sequence). CDR3 length: 15 amino acids.

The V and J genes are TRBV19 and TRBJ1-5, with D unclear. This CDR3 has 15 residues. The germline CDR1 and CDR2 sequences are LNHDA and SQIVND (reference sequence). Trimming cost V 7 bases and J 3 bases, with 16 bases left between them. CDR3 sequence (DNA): TGTGCCAGTATCCCCCCGGGTAGAAACAATCAGCCCCAGCATTTT. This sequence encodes CASIPPGRNNQPQHF.

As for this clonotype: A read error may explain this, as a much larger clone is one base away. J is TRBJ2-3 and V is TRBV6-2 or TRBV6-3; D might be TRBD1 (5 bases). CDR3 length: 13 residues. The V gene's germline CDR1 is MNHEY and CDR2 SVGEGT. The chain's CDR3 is CASSLWGTDTRYF. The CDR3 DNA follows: TGTGCCAGCAGTTTGTGGGGCACAGATACGCGGTATTTT.

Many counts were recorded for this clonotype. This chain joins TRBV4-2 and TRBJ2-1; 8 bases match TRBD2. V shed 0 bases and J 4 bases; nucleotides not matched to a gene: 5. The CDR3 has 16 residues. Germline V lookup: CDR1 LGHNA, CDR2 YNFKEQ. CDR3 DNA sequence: TGTGCCAGCAGCCAAGATATGGCGGGAGGTTACAATGAGCAGTTCTTC. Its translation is CASSQDMAGGYNEQFF.

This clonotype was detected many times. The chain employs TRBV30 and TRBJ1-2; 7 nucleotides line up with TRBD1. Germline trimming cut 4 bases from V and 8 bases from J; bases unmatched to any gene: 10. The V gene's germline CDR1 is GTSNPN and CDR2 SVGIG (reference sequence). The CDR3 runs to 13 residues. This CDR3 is CAWKGAGLYGYTF. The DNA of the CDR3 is TGTGCCTGGAAGGGGGCGGGATTGTACGGCTACACCTTC.